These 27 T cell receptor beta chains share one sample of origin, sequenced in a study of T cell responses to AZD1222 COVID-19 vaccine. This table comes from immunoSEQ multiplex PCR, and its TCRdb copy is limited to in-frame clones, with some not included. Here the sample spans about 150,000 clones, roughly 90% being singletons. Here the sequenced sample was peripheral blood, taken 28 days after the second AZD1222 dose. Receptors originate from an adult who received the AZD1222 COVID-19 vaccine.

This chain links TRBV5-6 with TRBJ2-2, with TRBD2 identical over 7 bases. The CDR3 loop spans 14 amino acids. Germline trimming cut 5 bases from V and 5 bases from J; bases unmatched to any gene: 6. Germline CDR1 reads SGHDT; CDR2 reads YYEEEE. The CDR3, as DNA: TGTGCCAGCAGGCCTAGGACTAGTACCGGGGAGCTGTTTTTT. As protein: CASRPRTSTGELFF.

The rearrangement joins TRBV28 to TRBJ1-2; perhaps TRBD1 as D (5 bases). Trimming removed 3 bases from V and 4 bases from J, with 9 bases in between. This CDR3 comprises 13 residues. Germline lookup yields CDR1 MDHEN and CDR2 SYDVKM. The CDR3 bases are TGTGCCAGCAGTTTTCGGGGCAGCTATGGCTACACCTTC. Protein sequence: CASSFRGSYGYTF.

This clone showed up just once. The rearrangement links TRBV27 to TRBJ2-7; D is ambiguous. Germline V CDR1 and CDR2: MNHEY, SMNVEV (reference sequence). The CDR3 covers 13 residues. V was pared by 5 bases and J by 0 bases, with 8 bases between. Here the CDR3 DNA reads TGTGCCAGCAGTCACAGTTTCTCCTACGAGCAGTACTTC. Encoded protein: CASSHSFSYEQYF.

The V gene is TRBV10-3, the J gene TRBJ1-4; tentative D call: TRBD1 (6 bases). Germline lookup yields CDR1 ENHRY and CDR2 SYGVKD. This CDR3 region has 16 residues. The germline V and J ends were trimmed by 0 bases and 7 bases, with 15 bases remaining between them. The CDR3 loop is CAISESRSGVREKLFF. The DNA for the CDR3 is TGTGCCATCAGTGAGTCGAGGTCAGGGGTTCGTGAAAAACTGTTTTTT.

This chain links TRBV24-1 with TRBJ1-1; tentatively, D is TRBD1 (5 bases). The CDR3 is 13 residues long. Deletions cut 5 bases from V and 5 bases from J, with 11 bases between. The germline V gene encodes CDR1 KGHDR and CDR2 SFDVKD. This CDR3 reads CATSASRETEAFF. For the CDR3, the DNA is TGTGCCACCAGTGCCTCCAGGGAGACTGAAGCTTTCTTT.

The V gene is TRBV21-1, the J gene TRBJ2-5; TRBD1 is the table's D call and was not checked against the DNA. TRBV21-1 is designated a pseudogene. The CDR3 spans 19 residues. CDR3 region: CASSKFPGQGMSKEETQYF. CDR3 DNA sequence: TGTGCCAGCAGCAAATTCCCAGGACAGGGGATGAGTAAGGAGGAGACCCAGTACTTC.

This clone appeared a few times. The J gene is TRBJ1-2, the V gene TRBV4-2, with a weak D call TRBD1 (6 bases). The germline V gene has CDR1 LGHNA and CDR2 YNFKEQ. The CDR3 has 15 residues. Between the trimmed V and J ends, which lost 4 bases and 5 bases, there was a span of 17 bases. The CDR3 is CASSLGSGGQYGYTF. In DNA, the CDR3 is TGTGCCAGCAGCCTAGGGAGTGGGGGGCAGTATGGCTACACCTTC.

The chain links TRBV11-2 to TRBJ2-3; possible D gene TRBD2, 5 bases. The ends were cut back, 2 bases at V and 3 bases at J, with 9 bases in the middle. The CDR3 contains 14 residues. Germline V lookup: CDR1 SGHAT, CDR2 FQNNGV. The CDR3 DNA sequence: TGTGCCAGCAGCTTACCCGCGGGTACAGATACGCAGTATTTT. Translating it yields CASSLPAGTDTQYF.

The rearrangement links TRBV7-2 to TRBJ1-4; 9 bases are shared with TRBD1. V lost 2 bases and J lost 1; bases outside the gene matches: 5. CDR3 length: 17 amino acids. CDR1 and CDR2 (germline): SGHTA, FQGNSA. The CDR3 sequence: CASSLQRGQGTNEKLFF. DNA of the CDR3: TGTGCCAGCAGCTTACAGCGGGGACAGGGAACTAATGAAAAACTGTTTTTT.

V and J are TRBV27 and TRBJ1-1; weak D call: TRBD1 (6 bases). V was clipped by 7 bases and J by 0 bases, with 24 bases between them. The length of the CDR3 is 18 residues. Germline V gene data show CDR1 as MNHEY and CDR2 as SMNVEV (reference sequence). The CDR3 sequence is CASIGRVSHRALNTEAFF. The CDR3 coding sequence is TGTGCCAGCATCGGTCGGGTCAGCCACAGGGCGTTGAACACTGAAGCTTTCTTT.

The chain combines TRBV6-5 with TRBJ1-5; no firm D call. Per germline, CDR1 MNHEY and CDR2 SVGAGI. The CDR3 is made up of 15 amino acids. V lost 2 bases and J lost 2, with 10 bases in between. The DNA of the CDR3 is TGTGCCAGCAGTTACGGACGGATAGGCAATCAGCCCCAGCATTTT. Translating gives CASSYGRIGNQPQHF.

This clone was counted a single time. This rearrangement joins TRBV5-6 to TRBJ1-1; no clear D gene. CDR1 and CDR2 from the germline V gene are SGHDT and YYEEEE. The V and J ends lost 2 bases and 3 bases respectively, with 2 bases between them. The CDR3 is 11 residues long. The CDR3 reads CASSFHTEAFF. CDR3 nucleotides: TGTGCCAGCAGCTTCCACACTGAAGCTTTCTTT.

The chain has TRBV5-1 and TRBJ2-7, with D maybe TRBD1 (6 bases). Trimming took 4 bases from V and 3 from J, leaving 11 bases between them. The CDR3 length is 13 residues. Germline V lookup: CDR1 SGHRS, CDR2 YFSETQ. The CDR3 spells CASSNAGDYEQYF. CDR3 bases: TGCGCCAGCAGCAACGCAGGGGACTACGAGCAGTACTTC.

The chain's CDR3 is CASSPGDKDTQYF. CDR3 coding DNA: TGTGCCAGCTCCCCTGGGGATAAAGATACGCAGTATTTT. V usage is TRBV18 and J usage is TRBJ2-3; D is unclear. The ends were cut back, 6 bases at V and 5 bases at J, with 12 bases in the middle. The CDR3 consists of 13 residues. CDR1 KGHSH and CDR2 LQKENI come from the germline V gene.

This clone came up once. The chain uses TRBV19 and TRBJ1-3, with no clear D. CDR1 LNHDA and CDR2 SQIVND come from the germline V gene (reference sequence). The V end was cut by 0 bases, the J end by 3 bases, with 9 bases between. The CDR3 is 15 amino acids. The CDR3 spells CASSIDRSVGNTIYF. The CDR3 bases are TGTGCCAGTAGTATAGATCGGTCAGTTGGAAACACCATATATTTT.

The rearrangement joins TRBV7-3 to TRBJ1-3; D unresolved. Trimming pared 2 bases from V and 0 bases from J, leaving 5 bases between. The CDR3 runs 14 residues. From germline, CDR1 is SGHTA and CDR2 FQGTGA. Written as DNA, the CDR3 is TGTGCCAGCAGCTTATGGGGCTCTGGAAACACCATATATTTT. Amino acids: CASSLWGSGNTIYF.

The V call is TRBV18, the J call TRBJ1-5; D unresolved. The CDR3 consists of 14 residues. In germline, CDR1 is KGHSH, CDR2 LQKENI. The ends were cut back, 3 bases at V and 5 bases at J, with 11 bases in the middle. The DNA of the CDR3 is TGTGCCAGCTCACCGGGAGAGTCCCATCAGCCCCAGCATTTT. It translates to CASSPGESHQPQHF.

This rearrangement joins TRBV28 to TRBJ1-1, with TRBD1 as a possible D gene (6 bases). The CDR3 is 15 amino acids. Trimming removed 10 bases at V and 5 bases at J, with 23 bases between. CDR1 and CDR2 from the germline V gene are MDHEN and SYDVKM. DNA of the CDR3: TGTGCCACCGCACCGTTGGGGTGGACAGTTACTGAAGCTTTCTTT. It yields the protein CATAPLGWTVTEAFF. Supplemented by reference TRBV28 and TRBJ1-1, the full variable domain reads DVKVTQSSRYLVKRTGEKVFLECVQDMDHENMFWYRQDPGLGLRLIYFSYDVKMKEKGDIPEGYSVSREKKERFSLILESASTNQTSMYLCATAPLGWTVTEAFFGQGTRLTVV.

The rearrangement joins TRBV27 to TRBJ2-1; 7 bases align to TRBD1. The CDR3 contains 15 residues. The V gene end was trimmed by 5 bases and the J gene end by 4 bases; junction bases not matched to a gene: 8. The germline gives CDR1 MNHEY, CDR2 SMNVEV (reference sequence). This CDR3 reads CASSRQGFVYNEQFF. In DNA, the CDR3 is TGTGCCAGCAGTAGACAGGGTTTTGTTTACAATGAGCAGTTCTTC.

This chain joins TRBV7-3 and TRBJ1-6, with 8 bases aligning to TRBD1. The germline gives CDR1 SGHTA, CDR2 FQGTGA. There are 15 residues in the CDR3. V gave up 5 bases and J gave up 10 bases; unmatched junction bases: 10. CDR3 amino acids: CASSQTGQGASPLHF. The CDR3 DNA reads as TGTGCCAGCAGCCAGACCGGACAGGGCGCATCACCCCTCCACTTT.

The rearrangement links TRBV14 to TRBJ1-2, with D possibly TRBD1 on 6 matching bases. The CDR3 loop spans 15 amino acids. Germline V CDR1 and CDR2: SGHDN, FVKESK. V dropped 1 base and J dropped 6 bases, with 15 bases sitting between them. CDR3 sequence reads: CASSQGSWGQNGYTF. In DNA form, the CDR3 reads TGTGCCAGCAGCCAAGGATCGTGGGGGCAAAATGGCTACACCTTC.

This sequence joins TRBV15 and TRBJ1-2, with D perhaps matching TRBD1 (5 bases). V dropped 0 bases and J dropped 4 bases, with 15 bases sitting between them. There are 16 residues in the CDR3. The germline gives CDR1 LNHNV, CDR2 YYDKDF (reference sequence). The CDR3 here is CATSRDQGRSTYGYTF. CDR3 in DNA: TGTGCCACCAGCAGAGATCAGGGCCGCTCGACCTATGGCTACACCTTC.

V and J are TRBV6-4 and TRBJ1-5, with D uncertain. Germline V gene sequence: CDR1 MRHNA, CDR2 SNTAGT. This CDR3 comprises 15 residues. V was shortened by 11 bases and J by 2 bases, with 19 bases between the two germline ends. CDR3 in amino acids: CAESPPVRGNQPQHF. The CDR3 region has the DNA TGTGCCGAGTCTCCCCCTGTCCGGGGCAATCAGCCCCAGCATTTT.

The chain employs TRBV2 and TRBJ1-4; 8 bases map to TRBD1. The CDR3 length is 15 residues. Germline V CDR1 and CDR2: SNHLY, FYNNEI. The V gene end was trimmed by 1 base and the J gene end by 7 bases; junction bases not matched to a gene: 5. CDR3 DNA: TGTGCCAGCAGTGAAGGGGCAGGGGGCTCTGAAAAACTGTTTTTT. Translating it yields CASSEGAGGSEKLFF.

CDR3 residues: CASSPTGRTNYGYTF. Here the CDR3 DNA reads TGTGCCAGCAGTCCTACGGGCCGAACTAACTATGGCTACACCTTC. V and J are TRBV28 and TRBJ1-2, with no clear D. The CDR3 extends over 15 amino acids. Germline V gene data show CDR1 as MDHEN and CDR2 as SYDVKM. Trimming removed 5 bases from V and 0 bases from J, with 13 bases in between.

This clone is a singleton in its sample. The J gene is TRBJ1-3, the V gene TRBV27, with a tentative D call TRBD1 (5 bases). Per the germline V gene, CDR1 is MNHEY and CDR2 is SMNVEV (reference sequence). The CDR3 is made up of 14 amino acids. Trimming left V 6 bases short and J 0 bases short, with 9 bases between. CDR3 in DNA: TGTGCCAGCAGAGGGACTTTCTCTGGAAACACCATATATTTT. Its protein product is CASRGTFSGNTIYF.

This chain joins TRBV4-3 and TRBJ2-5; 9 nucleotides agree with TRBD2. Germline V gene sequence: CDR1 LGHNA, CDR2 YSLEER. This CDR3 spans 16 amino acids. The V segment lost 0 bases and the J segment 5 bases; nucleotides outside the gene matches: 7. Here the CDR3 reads CASSQDLAGKGETQYF. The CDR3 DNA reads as TGCGCCAGCAGCCAAGATCTAGCGGGAAAAGGGGAGACCCAGTACTTC.